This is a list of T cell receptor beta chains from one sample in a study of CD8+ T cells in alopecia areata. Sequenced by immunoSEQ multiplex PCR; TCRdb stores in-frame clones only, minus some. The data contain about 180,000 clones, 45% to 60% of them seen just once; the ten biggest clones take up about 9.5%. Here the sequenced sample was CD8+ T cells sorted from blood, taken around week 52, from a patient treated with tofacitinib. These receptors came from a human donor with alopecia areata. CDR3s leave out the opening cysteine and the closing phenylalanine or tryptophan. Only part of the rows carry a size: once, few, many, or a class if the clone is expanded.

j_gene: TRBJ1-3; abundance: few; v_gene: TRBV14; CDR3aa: ATGRSGNTIY
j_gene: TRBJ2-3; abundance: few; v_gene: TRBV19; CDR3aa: ASSVTSGTSTDTQY
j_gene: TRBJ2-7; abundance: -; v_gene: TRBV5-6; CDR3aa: ASSPGRLAKY
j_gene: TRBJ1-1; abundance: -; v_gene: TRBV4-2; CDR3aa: ASSQDMVDTEAF
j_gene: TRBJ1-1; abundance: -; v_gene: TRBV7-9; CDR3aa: ASRHYANTEAF
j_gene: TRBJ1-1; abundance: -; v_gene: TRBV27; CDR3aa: ASSLQGANTEAF
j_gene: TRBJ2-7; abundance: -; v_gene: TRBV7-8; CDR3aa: ASSLRQGGSYEQY
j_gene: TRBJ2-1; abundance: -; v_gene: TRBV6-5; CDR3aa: ASSSGTGGFYNEQF
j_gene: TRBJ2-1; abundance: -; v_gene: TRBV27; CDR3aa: ASSLMSGGALNEQF
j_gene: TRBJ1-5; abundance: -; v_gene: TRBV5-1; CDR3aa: ASSSGTGGGQPQH
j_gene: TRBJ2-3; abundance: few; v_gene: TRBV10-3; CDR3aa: AITGLATDTQY
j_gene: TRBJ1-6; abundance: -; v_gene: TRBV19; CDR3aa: ASSIRDHNSPLH
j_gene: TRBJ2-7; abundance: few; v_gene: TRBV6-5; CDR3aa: ASSSHQGNPYEQY
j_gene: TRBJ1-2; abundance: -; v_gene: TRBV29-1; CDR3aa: SVEFWGDRGYGYT
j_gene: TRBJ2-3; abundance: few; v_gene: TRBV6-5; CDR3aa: ASSQGHTQY
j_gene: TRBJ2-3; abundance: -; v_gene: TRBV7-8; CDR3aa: ASSLDPHGDTQY
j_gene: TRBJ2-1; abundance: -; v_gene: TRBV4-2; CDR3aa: ASSQVPRGNEQF
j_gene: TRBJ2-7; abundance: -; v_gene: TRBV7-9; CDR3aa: ASSIRPMEQY
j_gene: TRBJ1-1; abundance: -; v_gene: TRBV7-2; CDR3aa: ASSISPDGEAF
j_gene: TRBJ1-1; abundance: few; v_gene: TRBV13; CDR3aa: ASSLSADNSMNTEAF
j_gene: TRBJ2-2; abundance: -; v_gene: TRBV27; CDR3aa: ASTLLAGGELF
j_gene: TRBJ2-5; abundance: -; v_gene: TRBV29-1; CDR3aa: SVPSGETQY